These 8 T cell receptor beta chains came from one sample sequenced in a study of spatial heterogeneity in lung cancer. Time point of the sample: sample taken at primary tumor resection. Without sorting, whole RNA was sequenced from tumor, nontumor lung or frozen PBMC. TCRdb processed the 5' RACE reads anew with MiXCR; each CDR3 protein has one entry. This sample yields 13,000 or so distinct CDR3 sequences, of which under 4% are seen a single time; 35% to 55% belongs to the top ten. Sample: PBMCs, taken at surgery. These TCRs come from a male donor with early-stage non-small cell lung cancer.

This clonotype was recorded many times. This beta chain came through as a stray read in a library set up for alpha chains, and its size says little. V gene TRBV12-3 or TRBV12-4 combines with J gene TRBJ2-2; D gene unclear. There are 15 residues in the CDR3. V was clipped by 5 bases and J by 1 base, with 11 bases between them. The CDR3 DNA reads TGTGCCAGCAGTCCGCAGTTGCGGAACACCGGGGAGCTGTTTTTT. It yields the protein CASSPQLRNTGELFF.

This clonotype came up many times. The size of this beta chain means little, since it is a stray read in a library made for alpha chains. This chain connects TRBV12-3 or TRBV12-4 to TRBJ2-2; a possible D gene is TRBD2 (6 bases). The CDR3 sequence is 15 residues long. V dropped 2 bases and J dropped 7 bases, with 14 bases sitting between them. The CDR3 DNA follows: TGTGCCAGCAGTTTACCCGGGAGTGGTAACGGGGAGCTGTTTTTT. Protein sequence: CASSLPGSGNGELFF.

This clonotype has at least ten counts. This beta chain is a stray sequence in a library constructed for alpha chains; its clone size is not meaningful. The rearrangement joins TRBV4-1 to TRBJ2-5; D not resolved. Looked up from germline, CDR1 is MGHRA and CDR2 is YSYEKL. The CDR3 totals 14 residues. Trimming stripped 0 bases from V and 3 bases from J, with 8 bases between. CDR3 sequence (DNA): TGCGCCAGCAGCCAAGATCTTGCCGAAGAGACCCAGTACTTC. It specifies CASSQDLAEETQYF.

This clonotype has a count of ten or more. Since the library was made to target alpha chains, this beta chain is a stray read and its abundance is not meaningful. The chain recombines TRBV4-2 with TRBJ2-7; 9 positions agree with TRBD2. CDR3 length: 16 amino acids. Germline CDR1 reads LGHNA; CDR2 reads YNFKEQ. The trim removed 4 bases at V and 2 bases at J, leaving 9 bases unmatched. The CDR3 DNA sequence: TGTGCCAGCAGCCTCAATAGCGGGAGCGCCGCCTACGAGCAGTACTTC. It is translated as CASSLNSGSAAYEQYF.

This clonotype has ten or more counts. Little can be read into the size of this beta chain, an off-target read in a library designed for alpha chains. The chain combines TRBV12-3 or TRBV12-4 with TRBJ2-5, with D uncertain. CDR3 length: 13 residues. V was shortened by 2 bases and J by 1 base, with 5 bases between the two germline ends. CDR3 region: CASSLRSQETQYF. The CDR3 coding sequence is TGTGCCAGCAGTTTACGGAGCCAAGAGACCCAGTACTTC.

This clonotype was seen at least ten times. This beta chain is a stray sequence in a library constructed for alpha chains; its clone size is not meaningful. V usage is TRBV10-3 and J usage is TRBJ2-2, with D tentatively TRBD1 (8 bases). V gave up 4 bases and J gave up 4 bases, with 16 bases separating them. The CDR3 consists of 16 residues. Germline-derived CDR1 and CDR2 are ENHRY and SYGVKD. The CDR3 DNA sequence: TGTGCCATCAGTGGTACAGGGGGGGTTAGCACCGGGGAGCTGTTTTTT. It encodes CAISGTGGVSTGELFF.

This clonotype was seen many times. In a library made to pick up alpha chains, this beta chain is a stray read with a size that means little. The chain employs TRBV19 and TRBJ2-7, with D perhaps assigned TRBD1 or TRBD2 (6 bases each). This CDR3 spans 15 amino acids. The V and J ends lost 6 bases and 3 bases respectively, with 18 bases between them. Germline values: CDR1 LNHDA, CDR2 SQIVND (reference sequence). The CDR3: CASRPRGGRDYEQYF. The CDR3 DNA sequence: TGTGCCAGTAGGCCCAGGGGAGGTCGGGACTACGAGCAGTACTTC.

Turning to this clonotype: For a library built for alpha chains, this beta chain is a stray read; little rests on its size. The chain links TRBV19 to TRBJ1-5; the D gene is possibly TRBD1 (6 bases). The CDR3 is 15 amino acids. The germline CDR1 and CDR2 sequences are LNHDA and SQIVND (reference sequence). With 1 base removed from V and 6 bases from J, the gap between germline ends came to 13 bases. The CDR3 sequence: CASSIGGGGGQPQHF. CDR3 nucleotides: TGTGCCAGTAGTATAGGAGGGGGAGGCGGTCAGCCCCAGCATTTT. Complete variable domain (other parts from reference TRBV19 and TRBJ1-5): DGGITQSPKYLFRKEGQNVTLSCEQNLNHDAMYWYRQDPGQGLRLIYYSQIVNDFQKGDIAEGYSVSREKKESFPLTVTSAQKNPTAFYLCASSIGGGGGQPQHFGDGTRLSIL.